This TCR beta chain was identified during a study of blood T cell repertoires in COVID-19. Study as a whole: The United States, Italy and Spain supplied acute and convalescent COVID-19 samples.

The CDR3 sequence is 14 residues long. Trimming shortened V by 1 base and J by 4 bases, and 11 bases separated the two germline ends. Germline V CDR1 and CDR2: SGHAT, FQNNGV. The method was immunoSEQ multiplex PCR; TCRdb's version includes in-frame clones alone and lacks a portion of them. The table has hundreds of thousands of clones, about nine tenths seen once. The sequence was collected from a man aged 60 to 75 who had recovered from COVID-19. This chain links TRBV11-2 with TRBJ2-7; TRBD2 might be the D (5 bases). The sequenced sample consisted of peripheral blood. The CDR3 loop reads CASSLGGSKYEQYF. CDR3 coding DNA: TGTGCCAGCAGCTTAGGTGGGAGTAAGTACGAGCAGTACTTC.